This T cell receptor (beta chain) was profiled in a study of shared clonotypes between healthy human individuals. Study background: Per donor, CD8 memory used one plate, CD8 naive used two, CD4 memory used three and CD4 naive used three.

CD4+ cells were split into CD45RA+ naive and CD45RA-negative memory subsets. Trimming removed 1 base from V and 9 bases from J, with 20 bases in between. The CDR3 consists of 16 residues. Germline CDR1 SGHDT, CDR2 YYEEEE. The assay was immunoSEQ multiplex PCR, and TCRdb's table has in-frame clones only and misses some. Seen here are more than 2 million clones, about 94% observed once, and the top ten hold 0.1% to 0.15%. This chain connects TRBV5-6 to TRBJ2-1; D may be TRBD2 (5 bases). The clonotype comes from a man younger than 35 in good health. The sample was naive CD4+ T cells sorted from blood. The subset is: CD45RA+ positively selected. For the CDR3, the DNA is TGTGCCAGCAGCTTGTTTGGGAGTCCACCTGCTGGTGAGCAGTTCTTC. This sequence encodes CASSLFGSPPAGEQFF.